This T cell receptor beta chain appears in the sequencing data of a study of vaccination and CD4 T cells after COVID-19. Study details: Post-COVID sampling occurred a median about 100 days after diagnosis (range 35 to 161).

Stated treatment: approximately 9-day PBMC culture with coronavirus spike peptide pools or control peptides (ViraFEST assay). Negative selection isolated the CD4+ T cells once the cells had been cultured for 9 to 11 days. For this clonotype: Antigen: not known.

Cultured CD4+ T-cell DNA underwent Oncomine TCR Beta short-read sequencing. TCRdb reprocessed the PCR reads with MiXCR, giving one entry per CDR3 protein. The table shows 16,000 or so distinct CDR3 sequences, with around two fifths occurring only once. The CDR3 is made up of 18 amino acids. V dropped 3 bases and J dropped 3; count of bases not matched to a gene: 8. Germline CDR1 SGHKS, CDR2 YYEKEE (reference sequence). The chain uses TRBV5-5 and TRBJ2-3, with TRBD2 identical over 15 bases. Here the sequenced sample was CD4+ T cells from blood, cultured in vitro, taken after SARS-CoV-2 vaccination. This clonotype originated in a human donor who had recovered from COVID-19. The CDR3 is CASSWGLAGGRGTDTQYF. The DNA for the CDR3 is TGTGCCAGCAGCTGGGGACTAGCGGGAGGACGAGGGACAGATACGCAGTATTTT.